The 5 T cell receptor beta chains below all came from one sample that was sequenced in a study of low-dose radiotherapy and immunotherapy resistance in tumors. First-strand cDNA used TRAV- and TRBV-specific primers, covering alpha and beta chains. Amplification, which lasted around 21 PCR cycles, used a constant-region primer and V-primer adapter to amplify TCRs. In TCRdb, the reads were re-called with MiXCR into one record per CDR3 protein. This sample has more than 30,000 distinct CDR3 sequences, with 45% to 55% found just once. Specified time point: after trial treatment. The treatment here: LDRT plus nivolumab, ipilimumab, low-dose cyclophosphamide and aspirin (RACIN trial). The specimen was PBMCs, collected after low-dose radiotherapy plus immunotherapy. The receptors were gathered from a male donor with gallbladder cancer.

The sample holds a few counts of this clonotype. The gene calls are TRBV5-6 and TRBJ2-1; a possible D gene is TRBD2 (5 bases). Trimming left V 2 bases short and J 2 bases short, with 11 bases between. Germline V gene lookup returns CDR1 SGHDT and CDR2 YYEEEE. The CDR3 is 15 amino acids. CDR3 nucleotide sequence: TGTGCCAGCAGCTTTAGCCCAGCGGCCTACAATGAGCAGTTCTTC. It encodes CASSFSPAAYNEQFF.

This clonotype is large (0.1 to 1%) in the sample. The chain is built from TRBV28 and TRBJ2-1; 7 nucleotides match TRBD1. Germline V CDR1 and CDR2: MDHEN, SYDVKM. V trimming: 6 bases; J trimming: 9 bases; junction bases outside the gene matches: 11. The CDR3 contains 14 residues. In nucleotides, the CDR3 is TGTGCCAGCAGCTTAACCGGGACAGAGGCTGAGCAGTTCTTC. This sequence encodes CASSLTGTEAEQFF. Complete variable domain (other parts from reference TRBV28 and TRBJ2-1): DVKVTQSSRYLVKRTGEKVFLECVQDMDHENMFWYRQDPGLGLRLIYFSYDVKMKEKGDIPEGYSVSREKKERFSLILESASTNQTSMYLCASSLTGTEAEQFFGPGTRLTVL.

The chain uses TRBV4-1 and TRBJ2-3; D is possibly TRBD1 (6 bases). V was cut by 3 bases and J by 6 bases, with 10 bases left in between. The germline V gene has CDR1 MGHRA and CDR2 YSYEKL. This CDR3 spans 13 amino acids. The CDR3 DNA sequence: TGCGCCAGCAGCCAGGAAAGGGGGGATACGCAGTATTTT. It translates to CASSQERGDTQYF.

The table lists this clonotype with a count of one. The V gene is TRBV5-6, the J gene TRBJ2-1, with D possibly matching TRBD2 (6 bases). The CDR3 extends over 14 amino acids. With 3 bases removed from V and 0 bases from J, the gap between germline ends came to 7 bases. CDR1 is SGHDT, CDR2 YYEEEE, per germline. In DNA, the CDR3 is TGTGCCAGCAGCTCGGGACTCTCCTACAATGAGCAGTTCTTC. This translates into CASSSGLSYNEQFF.

This clonotype was counted only a few times. The rearrangement uses TRBV6-6 and TRBJ2-7; 9 bases match TRBD1. The trim removed 4 bases at V and 5 bases at J, leaving 6 bases unmatched. The CDR3 contains 14 residues. Germline CDR1 reads MNHNY; CDR2 reads SVGAGI (reference sequence). CDR3 region: CASSSNRGRDEQYF. The DNA of the CDR3 is TGTGCCAGCAGTTCCAACAGGGGGCGGGACGAGCAGTACTTC.